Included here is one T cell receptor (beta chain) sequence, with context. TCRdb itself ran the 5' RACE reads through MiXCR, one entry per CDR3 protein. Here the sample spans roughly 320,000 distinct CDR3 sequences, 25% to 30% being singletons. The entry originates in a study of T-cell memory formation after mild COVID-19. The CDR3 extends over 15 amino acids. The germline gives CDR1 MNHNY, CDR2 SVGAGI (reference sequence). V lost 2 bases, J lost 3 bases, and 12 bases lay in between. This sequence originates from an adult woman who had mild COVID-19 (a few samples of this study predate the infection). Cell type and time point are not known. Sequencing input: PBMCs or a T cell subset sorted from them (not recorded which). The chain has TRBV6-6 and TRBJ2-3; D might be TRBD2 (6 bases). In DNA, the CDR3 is TGTGCCAGCAGTTACACGGGCGGGGTAACAGATACGCAGTATTTT. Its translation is CASSYTGGVTDTQYF.